Given below is one TCR beta chain in context. Trimming left V 3 bases short and J 4 bases short, with 7 bases between. This CDR3 comprises 13 residues. Germline CDR1 and CDR2: KGHSH and LQKENI. Measured with immunoSEQ multiplex PCR; TCRdb has only the in-frame clones, and not every one. The data contain hundreds of thousands of clones, roughly 85% of them singletons. The sample comes from a study of cytomegalovirus exposure and HLA in healthy donors. The V and J genes are TRBV18 and TRBJ2-1, with TRBD1 as a possible D gene (5 bases). The specimen sequenced was PBMCs. The clonotype comes from a woman under 30 in good health and CMV-seronegative. The CDR3 loop is CASSPQGYNEQFF. In nucleotides, the CDR3 is TGTGCCAGCTCACCCCAGGGTTACAATGAGCAGTTCTTC.